These 23 T cell receptor beta chains were sequenced from one sample in a study of OX40 agonist ivuxolimab in advanced cancers. Repertoires were generated with immunoSEQ multiplex PCR, while TCRdb's copy carries only in-frame clones and drops some. The sample shows about 36,000 clones, about 81% of them seen only once. Sequencing was performed on CD4+ or CD8+ T cells sorted from blood, taken in a trial of the OX40 agonist ivuxolimab. The receptors shown here come from an adult with an advanced solid tumor such as melanoma, head and neck, liver or kidney cancer.

V gene TRBV5-4 combines with J gene TRBJ2-1; D might be TRBD2 (6 bases). V was shortened by 3 bases and J by 6 bases, with 16 bases between the two germline ends. Germline loops: CDR1 SGHNT, CDR2 YYREEE (reference sequence). The CDR3 consists of 15 residues. CDR3 sequence: CASSSGRKRANEQFF. The CDR3 DNA is TGTGCCAGCAGCTCCGGGAGAAAGAGGGCCAATGAGCAGTTCTTC.

The V call is TRBV7-2, the J call TRBJ2-3; a possible D gene is TRBD2 (5 bases). CDR3 length: 14 residues. V lost 5 bases and J lost 6, with 15 bases in between. Germline-derived CDR1 and CDR2 are SGHTA and FQGNSA. The CDR3 bases are TGTGCCAGCAGCCCCGGACTCCCCTTGGATACGCAGTATTTT. Translation: CASSPGLPLDTQYF.

In DNA form, the CDR3 reads TGTGCCAGCAGCTTGAACACCGTTCGTACTGAAGCTTTCTTT. Protein product: CASSLNTVRTEAFF. This chain uses TRBV7-3 with TRBJ1-1; D gene unclear. Germline V gene lookup returns CDR1 SGHTA and CDR2 FQGTGA. The CDR3 is 14 residues long. Trimming removed 3 bases at V and 5 bases at J, with 13 bases between.

This rearrangement joins TRBV5-5 to TRBJ2-7; TRBD2 might be the D (5 bases). Germline V gives CDR1 SGHKS, CDR2 YYEKEE (reference sequence). Trimming left V 4 bases short and J 0 bases short, with 17 bases between. The CDR3 sequence is 16 residues long. The CDR3 DNA reads TGTGCCAGCAGCCCTGGTTTGCGGGTAAGCTCCTACGAGCAGTACTTC. Its translation: CASSPGLRVSSYEQYF.

This sequence joins TRBV19 and TRBJ1-5; 10 bases are shared with TRBD1. Germline trimming cut 7 bases from V and 2 bases from J; bases unmatched to any gene: 5. The CDR3 length is 15 residues. Germline V gene data show CDR1 as LNHDA and CDR2 as SQIVND (reference sequence). The DNA of the CDR3 is TGTGCCAGTACCCTAGGGACAGGGGGCAATCAGCCCCAGCATTTT. Translation: CASTLGTGGNQPQHF. Using reference TRBV19 and TRBJ1-5 for the parts outside the CDR3, the full variable domain is DGGITQSPKYLFRKEGQNVTLSCEQNLNHDAMYWYRQDPGQGLRLIYYSQIVNDFQKGDIAEGYSVSREKKESFPLTVTSAQKNPTAFYLCASTLGTGGNQPQHFGDGTRLSIL.

Only a few counts were recorded for this clone. The V and J genes are TRBV7-6 and TRBJ2-5, with D perhaps TRBD2 (5 bases). The CDR3 is made up of 17 amino acids. CDR1 and CDR2 from the germline V gene are SGHVS and FNYEAQ. V lost 4 bases and J 5 bases, leaving 23 bases between the germline ends. CDR3 DNA sequence: TGTGCCAGCAGCTCCGTCAGCCCTAGGGAGAGAGGCGAGACCCAGTACTTC. This gives the protein CASSSVSPRERGETQYF.

The chain uses TRBV30 and TRBJ1-1, with TRBD1 identical over 8 bases. Germline V gene data show CDR1 as GTSNPN and CDR2 as SVGIG (reference sequence). Germline trimming cut 0 bases from V and 9 bases from J; bases unmatched to any gene: 3. CDR3 size: 12 residues. This chain's CDR3 is CAWSVNRGKAFF. CDR3 nucleotides: TGTGCCTGGAGTGTAAACAGGGGGAAAGCTTTCTTT.

The chain employs TRBV6-5 and TRBJ2-4; no clear D. V was cut by 2 bases and J by 6 bases, with 14 bases left in between. The germline CDR1 and CDR2 sequences are MNHEY and SVGAGI. The CDR3 is made up of 15 amino acids. The CDR3 DNA follows: TGTGCCAGCAGTTACGTTAGCCCGCAAGGAAACATTCAGTACTTC. As protein: CASSYVSPQGNIQYF.

This clone was seen a handful of times. The identical CDR3 is also encoded by other nucleotide sequences in the sample. The V and J genes are TRBV9 and TRBJ2-7; TRBD1 matches 9 bases. The CDR3 spans 13 residues. The V gene's germline CDR1 is SGDLS and CDR2 YYNGEE. Trimming took 3 bases from V and 2 from J; bases not matched to a gene: 0. CDR3 nucleotide sequence: TGTGCCAGCAGCGGACAGGGGGCCTACGAGCAGTACTTC. Translated, it gives CASSGQGAYEQYF.

The chain combines TRBV19 with TRBJ1-5; 7 nucleotides line up with TRBD1. There are 16 residues in the CDR3. Unmatched junction bases numbered 7, after V lost 4 bases and J lost 1 base. Germline V gene lookup returns CDR1 LNHDA and CDR2 SQIVND (reference sequence). The CDR3 DNA sequence: TGTGCCAGTAGTAGACAGGGCCTGGTGAGCAATCAGCCCCAGCATTTT. Protein sequence: CASSRQGLVSNQPQHF.

This clone was found once. The V gene is TRBV7-9, the J gene TRBJ1-3; D ambiguous. The CDR3 runs to 13 residues. Per germline, CDR1 SEHNR and CDR2 FQNEAQ (reference sequence). Trimming left V 5 bases short and J 1 base short, with 6 bases between. The CDR3 protein is CASSLSSGNTIYF. The DNA of the CDR3 is TGTGCCAGCAGCCTCAGTTCTGGAAACACCATATATTTT.

The CDR3 nucleotides read TGTGCCAGCAGCCCTCTACTGCGGACCGGCGAGCAGTACTTC. Translated, it gives CASSPLLRTGEQYF. V gene TRBV7-8 combines with J gene TRBJ2-7; the D is unclear. Germline lookup yields CDR1 SGHVS and CDR2 FQNEAQ. Trimming shortened V by 5 bases and J by 6 bases, and 17 bases separated the two germline ends. This CDR3 has 14 amino acids.

In this sample, this clone turned up once. CDR3 region: CASSYNPGGNQPQHF. CDR3 nucleotide sequence: TGTGCCAGCAGTTACAATCCTGGCGGGAATCAGCCCCAGCATTTT. The chain recombines TRBV6-6 with TRBJ1-5; D not resolved. The CDR3 has 15 residues. V lost 2 bases, J lost 4 bases, and 12 bases lay in between. Germline V CDR1 and CDR2: MNHNY, SVGAGI (reference sequence).

The chain has TRBV6-5 and TRBJ2-7; no clear D. Trimming shortened V by 7 bases and J by 1 base, and 8 bases separated the two germline ends. The CDR3 consists of 12 residues. From germline, CDR1 is MNHEY and CDR2 SVGAGI. In DNA, the CDR3 is TGTGCCAGCACAAGAGTATCCTACGAGCAGTACTTC. This encodes CASTRVSYEQYF.

This chain joins TRBV7-9 and TRBJ2-7, with D perhaps matching TRBD1 (6 bases). CDR3 length: 16 amino acids. Trimming took off 5 bases at V and 6 bases at J, with 23 bases between the two ends. Germline V lookup: CDR1 SEHNR, CDR2 FQNEAQ (reference sequence). For the CDR3, the DNA is TGTGCCAGCAGCCTACCACAGGGTAATGGTGTCTCCGAGCAGTACTTC. Its protein is CASSLPQGNGVSEQYF.

The chain uses TRBV5-4 and TRBJ2-3, with 11 bases lining up with TRBD2. The V gene end was trimmed by 0 bases and the J gene end by 3 bases; junction bases not matched to a gene: 3. CDR1 is SGHNT, CDR2 YYREEE, per germline (reference sequence). The CDR3 spans 16 residues. The DNA for the CDR3 is TGTGCCAGCAGCTTGGGGCTAGCGGGGGGAACAGATACGCAGTATTTT. It codes for CASSLGLAGGTDTQYF.

The V gene is TRBV7-8, the J gene TRBJ2-7, with TRBD1 identical over 7 bases. CDR1 is SGHVS, CDR2 FQNEAQ, per germline. There are 13 residues in the CDR3. The trim removed 4 bases at V and 4 bases at J, leaving 4 bases unmatched. CDR3 DNA sequence: TGTGCCAGCAGCTATGACAGGGAATACGAGCAGTACTTC. This sequence encodes CASSYDREYEQYF. Complete variable domain (other parts from reference TRBV7-8 and TRBJ2-7): GAGVSQSPRYKVAKRGQDVALRCDPISGHVSLFWYQQALGQGPEFLTYFQNEAQLDKSGLPSDRFFAERPEGSVSTLKIQRTQQEDSAVYLCASSYDREYEQYFGPGTRLTVT.

V gene TRBV29-1 combines with J gene TRBJ2-1; D gene ambiguous. This CDR3 is built from 10 residues. In germline, CDR1 is SQVTM, CDR2 ANQGSEA. The CDR3 sequence: CSGRDNEQFF. CDR3 DNA sequence: TGCAGTGGTAGGGACAATGAGCAGTTCTTC.

The gene calls are TRBV2 and TRBJ2-7; 7 nucleotides line up with TRBD1. The length of the CDR3 is 13 residues. Germline CDR1 and CDR2: SNHLY and FYNNEI. The J segment lost 0 bases and the V segment lost 8 bases, leaving 4 bases of the junction unmatched. Here the CDR3 DNA reads TGTGCCAGCGACGGGACAGACTCCTACGAGCAGTACTTC. Encoded protein: CASDGTDSYEQYF.

V gene TRBV2 combines with J gene TRBJ1-5; tentative D call: TRBD1 (5 bases). The germline V gene has CDR1 SNHLY and CDR2 FYNNEI. Trimming left V 6 bases short and J 0 bases short, with 21 bases between. The CDR3 has 18 residues. The CDR3 DNA follows: TGTGCCAGCAGCGCGGACTCAGGGACGGGTCGTAGCAATCAGCCCCAGCATTTT. Residues: CASSADSGTGRSNQPQHF.

The gene calls are TRBV27 and TRBJ1-2, with unresolved D. There are 15 residues in the CDR3. Germline CDR1 is MNHEY and CDR2 is SMNVEV (reference sequence). With 2 bases removed from V and 0 bases from J, the gap between germline ends came to 10 bases. The CDR3 here is CASSLVSGANYGYTF. CDR3 nucleotides: TGTGCCAGCAGTTTAGTTAGTGGAGCTAACTATGGCTACACCTTC.

The chain recombines TRBV9 with TRBJ2-7; D possibly corresponds to TRBD1 (6 bases). Deletions cut 3 bases from V and 0 bases from J, with 10 bases between. This CDR3 is 14 amino acids long. Germline V gene lookup returns CDR1 SGDLS and CDR2 YYNGEE. The CDR3 loop is CASSGTESSYEQYF. The CDR3 DNA reads as TGTGCCAGCAGCGGGACAGAGAGCTCCTACGAGCAGTACTTC.

This chain uses TRBV6-6 with TRBJ1-3; 10 bases map to TRBD1. The V and J ends lost 8 bases and 2 bases, in that order; junction bases with no gene match: 9. Germline CDR1 MNHNY, CDR2 SVGAGI (reference sequence). The CDR3 is 16 residues long. CDR3 nucleotide sequence: TGTGCCAGCGGCTGGACGGACAGGGGGGCTGGAAACACCATATATTTT. It codes for CASGWTDRGAGNTIYF.